This passage covers 25 T cell receptor beta chains from one sample sequenced in a study of shared clonotypes between healthy human individuals. Assay used: immunoSEQ multiplex PCR; TCRdb lists only in-frame clones, some missing. Of about 2.3 million clones in the sample, just under 95% are singletons; the top ten hold about 0.41%. The sequencing sample was made of naive CD4+ T cells from PBMCs. Documented subset: CD45RA+ positively selected. These receptors originate from a young man in good health. Some clones in this sample may be carry-over from other donors' samples.

This rearrangement joins TRBV30 to TRBJ1-2; tentatively, D is TRBD1 (5 bases). CDR3 length: 13 residues. Trimming shortened V by 2 bases and J by 4 bases, and 11 bases separated the two germline ends. CDR1 is GTSNPN and CDR2 is SVGIG in the germline V gene (reference sequence). The CDR3 spells CAWSPDTGYGYTF. CDR3 nucleotide sequence: TGTGCCTGGAGTCCGGACACCGGCTATGGCTACACCTTC.

The chain combines TRBV11-3 with TRBJ2-5, with TRBD1 matching over 9 bases. CDR3 length: 15 residues. J gave up 2 bases and V 3 bases, and 4 bases lay outside the gene matches. CDR1 and CDR2 from the germline V gene are SGHNT and YENEEA. CDR3 DNA: TGTGCCAGCAGCTTGGGACAGGGAGAGCAAGAGACCCAGTACTTC. It yields the protein CASSLGQGEQETQYF.

The table lists this clone with a count of one. V and J are TRBV19 and TRBJ2-1; 10 bases are a match to TRBD2. Germline V gene lookup returns CDR1 LNHDA and CDR2 SQIVND (reference sequence). The CDR3 runs 19 residues. The V gene end was trimmed by 2 bases and the J gene end by 2 bases; junction bases not matched to a gene: 12. The CDR3 region is CASSILASGSVPTYNEQFF. Written as DNA, the CDR3 is TGTGCCAGTAGTATATTGGCTAGCGGGAGCGTTCCTACCTACAATGAGCAGTTCTTC.

This clone turned up a few times. The DNA is left out, because the CDR3 cannot be placed on it with certainty; the CDR3 is given as TCRdb lists it. V and J are TRBV23-1 and TRBJ2-2; TRBD2 reflects the table's D call only, with no check against the DNA. TRBV23-1 is known as an ORF, though its function is uncertain. The CDR3 region is 13 residues in length, termini included. The CDR3 sequence: CASSVRTPGSCFF.

This rearrangement joins TRBV18 to TRBJ1-2; D is unresolved. V lost 2 bases and J 4 bases, leaving 8 bases between the germline ends. Germline CDR1 KGHSH, CDR2 LQKENI. CDR3 length equals 13 residues. The CDR3 region is CASSPKEFYGYTF. DNA of the CDR3: TGTGCCAGCTCACCAAAGGAGTTCTATGGCTACACCTTC.

The chain employs TRBV9 and TRBJ2-1, with D unclear. CDR1 is SGDLS and CDR2 is YYNGEE in the germline V gene. Trimming removed 1 base at V and 3 bases at J, with 11 bases between. The CDR3 runs 15 residues. CDR3 loop: CASSVTDQFYNEQFF. CDR3 sequence (DNA): TGTGCCAGCAGCGTAACAGACCAGTTCTACAATGAGCAGTTCTTC.

The chain recombines TRBV28 with TRBJ2-5; a weak D match, TRBD1 (6 bases). This CDR3 spans 13 amino acids. V was cut by 5 bases and J by 5 bases, with 12 bases left in between. Per germline, CDR1 MDHEN and CDR2 SYDVKM. CDR3 in amino acids: CASSQGTPETQYF. The CDR3 nucleotides are TGTGCCAGCAGTCAGGGGACCCCCGAGACCCAGTACTTC.

Only one count was recorded for this clone. The chain combines TRBV28 with TRBJ2-7; 9 bases are a match to TRBD1. The CDR3 extends over 16 amino acids. Germline trimming cut 6 bases from V and 0 bases from J; bases unmatched to any gene: 9. Per the germline V gene, CDR1 is MDHEN and CDR2 is SYDVKM. CDR3 nucleotide sequence: TGTGCCAGCAGGCACTCCCCGGGACAGGGCTCCTACGAGCAGTACTTC. It yields the protein CASRHSPGQGSYEQYF.

This sequence joins TRBV5-1 and TRBJ1-1, with 9 positions matching TRBD1. The V and J ends lost 1 base and 7 bases, in that order; junction bases with no gene match: 8. The CDR3 is 15 amino acids. CDR1 SGHRS and CDR2 YFSETQ come from the germline V gene. CDR3 amino acids: CASSLWGQGVDEAFF. In DNA form, the CDR3 reads TGCGCCAGCAGCTTGTGGGGACAGGGAGTCGATGAAGCTTTCTTT.

The V call is TRBV18, the J call TRBJ1-3; D unclear. Germline V gives CDR1 KGHSH, CDR2 LQKENI. The CDR3 runs 12 residues. V lost 2 bases and J lost 7, with 6 bases in between. DNA of the CDR3: TGTGCCAGCTCACCAGAGATGAACACCATATATTTT. Amino acids: CASSPEMNTIYF.

The chain has TRBV5-4 and TRBJ2-3, with 13 nucleotides matching TRBD2. With 4 bases clipped from V and 6 bases from J, the junction kept 8 bases outside the gene matches. CDR1 and CDR2 (germline): SGHNT, YYREEE (reference sequence). The CDR3 sequence is 16 residues long. CDR3 sequence (DNA): TGTGCCAGCAGCGCCGGACTAGCGGGAGTTTTGGATACGCAGTATTTT. It is translated as CASSAGLAGVLDTQYF. Based on the CDR3 plus reference TRBV5-4 and TRBJ2-3, the full variable domain is ETGVTQSPTHLIKTRGQQVTLRCSSQSGHNTVSWYQQALGQGPQFIFQYYREEENGRGNFPPRFSGLQFPNYSSELNVNALELDDSALYLCASSAGLAGVLDTQYFGPGTRLTVL.

The chain uses TRBV6-5 and TRBJ1-1; TRBD1 is a possible D gene (5 bases). V was pared by 6 bases and J by 1 base, with 15 bases between. Germline V CDR1 and CDR2: MNHEY, SVGAGI. The CDR3 runs to 15 residues. The CDR3 region is CASRAKWGPNTEAFF. The CDR3 DNA reads TGTGCCAGCAGAGCGAAATGGGGCCCGAACACTGAAGCTTTCTTT.

This clone has only a few counts. Other DNA sequences from this sample encode an identical CDR3 as well. The CDR3 DNA is TGTGCCAGCAGAATTAACACTGAAGCTTTCTTT. Translation: CASRINTEAFF. The V call is TRBV6-1, the J call TRBJ1-1; D is unclear. Germline V lookup: CDR1 MNHNS, CDR2 SASEGT. Trimming removed 6 bases from V and 2 bases from J, with 4 bases in between. The length of the CDR3 is 11 residues.

V gene TRBV5-1 combines with J gene TRBJ2-3, with 7 positions matching TRBD2. CDR3 size: 15 residues. The V and J ends lost 0 bases and 3 bases, in that order; junction bases with no gene match: 4. CDR1 is SGHRS, CDR2 YFSETQ, per germline. This CDR3 reads CASSLGASGTDTQYF. In DNA, the CDR3 is TGCGCCAGCAGCTTGGGGGCTAGCGGTACAGATACGCAGTATTTT.

The chain recombines TRBV6-5 with TRBJ1-2; TRBD1 aligns across 7 bases. This CDR3 is built from 14 residues. Germline values: CDR1 MNHEY, CDR2 SVGAGI. The ends lost 5 bases at V and 5 bases at J; junction bases unmatched: 8. The CDR3 loop is CASSQGQKKYGYTF. In nucleotides, the CDR3 is TGTGCCAGCAGTCAGGGACAGAAGAAGTATGGCTACACCTTC.

This chain joins TRBV5-1 and TRBJ2-3; either TRBD1 or TRBD2 may fit D (5 bases each). Looked up from germline, CDR1 is SGHRS and CDR2 is YFSETQ. CDR3 length: 18 residues. V was pared by 4 bases and J by 1 base, with 22 bases between. For the CDR3, the DNA is TGCGCCAGCAGCAGTAGACCCCGAGGGGTAGGAGGCACAGATACGCAGTATTTT. Its translation: CASSSRPRGVGGTDTQYF. The variable domain in full, completed from reference TRBV5-1 and TRBJ2-3, reads KAGVTQTPRYLIKTRGQQVTLSCSPISGHRSVSWYQQTPGQGLQFLFEYFSETQRNKGNFPGRFSGRQFSNSRSEMNVSTLELGDSALYLCASSSRPRGVGGTDTQYFGPGTRLTVL.

CDR3 DNA: TGTGCCAGCAGCCCCCGGGGAGAACCGGTCCCCGGGGAGCTGTTTTTT. This gives the protein CASSPRGEPVPGELFF. The rearrangement links TRBV9 to TRBJ2-2; D might be TRBD2 (5 bases). This CDR3 has 16 amino acids. The V end was cut by 4 bases, the J end by 6 bases, with 19 bases between. Looked up from germline, CDR1 is SGDLS and CDR2 is YYNGEE.

The chain links TRBV5-1 to TRBJ2-6; 10 bases align to TRBD1. CDR3 length equals 17 residues. V dropped 5 bases and J dropped 4; count of bases not matched to a gene: 9. Germline lookup yields CDR1 SGHRS and CDR2 YFSETQ. CDR3 region: CASSRGGTGAGANVLTF. CDR3 in DNA: TGCGCCAGCAGTAGAGGCGGGACAGGGGCCGGGGCCAACGTCCTGACTTTC. Complete variable domain (other parts from reference TRBV5-1 and TRBJ2-6): KAGVTQTPRYLIKTRGQQVTLSCSPISGHRSVSWYQQTPGQGLQFLFEYFSETQRNKGNFPGRFSGRQFSNSRSEMNVSTLELGDSALYLCASSRGGTGAGANVLTFGAGSRLTVL.

The genes are TRBV7-8 and TRBJ2-5; weak D call: TRBD1 (6 bases). The V end lost 1 base, the J end lost 4 bases, and 13 bases lay between the germline ends. CDR3 length: 15 residues. The germline gives CDR1 SGHVS, CDR2 FQNEAQ. The CDR3 region has the DNA TGTGCCAGCAGCTTAGGGGGGCATACGGTAGAGACCCAGTACTTC. The encoded protein is CASSLGGHTVETQYF. Variable domain in full (rest from reference TRBV7-8 and TRBJ2-5): GAGVSQSPRYKVAKRGQDVALRCDPISGHVSLFWYQQALGQGPEFLTYFQNEAQLDKSGLPSDRFFAERPEGSVSTLKIQRTQQEDSAVYLCASSLGGHTVETQYFGPGTRLLVL.

V gene TRBV19 combines with J gene TRBJ1-5, with D tentatively TRBD1 (6 bases). Trimming cost V 5 bases and J 6 bases, with 17 bases left between them. This CDR3 is 15 amino acids long. Looked up from germline, CDR1 is LNHDA and CDR2 is SQIVND (reference sequence). CDR3 sequence reads: CASSPWTAEGQPQHF. CDR3 coding DNA: TGTGCCAGTAGTCCCTGGACAGCTGAAGGTCAGCCCCAGCATTTT.

V gene TRBV27 combines with J gene TRBJ1-5; the D gene is possibly TRBD1 (6 bases). V was pared by 4 bases and J by 0 bases, with 22 bases between. Per the germline V gene, CDR1 is MNHEY and CDR2 is SMNVEV (reference sequence). CDR3 length: 19 amino acids. For the CDR3, the DNA is TGTGCCAGCAGTTCCGGCGGCGGCGGGACACCCTATAGCAATCAGCCCCAGCATTTT. This gives the protein CASSSGGGGTPYSNQPQHF.

The rearrangement uses TRBV11-1 and TRBJ2-1; 10 nucleotides agree with TRBD2. The V gene's germline CDR1 is SGHAT and CDR2 FQDESV (reference sequence). The CDR3 totals 15 residues. Losses at the gene ends were 5 bases for V and 6 bases for J; bases not matched to a gene: 7. CDR3 amino acids: CASSPVAGGLNEQFF. The DNA for the CDR3 is TGTGCCAGCAGCCCGGTAGCGGGAGGTCTCAATGAGCAGTTCTTC.

The rearrangement joins TRBV5-1 to TRBJ2-7, with 13 bases aligning to TRBD2. CDR1 is SGHRS and CDR2 is YFSETQ in the germline V gene. V was pared by 1 base and J by 5 bases, with 6 bases of the junction left unmatched. The CDR3 totals 16 residues. The CDR3 bases are TGCGCCAGCAGCTTGCGGACTAGCGGGAGAGGCGACGAGCAGTACTTC. Protein product: CASSLRTSGRGDEQYF.

This chain joins TRBV7-2 and TRBJ1-5; weak D call: TRBD1 (6 bases). Germline CDR1 SGHTA, CDR2 FQGNSA. V lost 4 bases and J lost 3, with 13 bases in between. The CDR3 runs 15 residues. CDR3 coding DNA: TGTGCCAGCAGCTACGGACAGACTACCAATCAGCCCCAGCATTTT. This translates into CASSYGQTTNQPQHF.

The rearrangement joins TRBV29-1 to TRBJ1-6; the D gene is possibly TRBD1 (6 bases). Germline V gene data show CDR1 as SQVTM and CDR2 as ANQGSEA. This CDR3 region has 14 residues. Trimming pared 3 bases from V and 10 bases from J, leaving 16 bases between. CDR3 sequence (DNA): TGCAGCGTTGAGGAAGAGGGGGTTGGGTCACCCCTCCACTTT. Its translation is CSVEEEGVGSPLHF.